This TCR beta chain came from a study of T cell responses to AZD1222 COVID-19 vaccine. Study-level information: Some second doses came at about 4 weeks and others at about 12 weeks; these were pooled. Study-level results: A rise in Spike-specific TCR breadth and depth followed two AZD1222 doses. Dominant CD4 TCR responses targeted spike regions 160-218 and 743-854.

Sequencing was performed with immunoSEQ multiplex PCR; in TCRdb, only in-frame clones are kept and a portion is missing. The table has about 110,000 clones, about 88% seen once. With respect to this clone: Antigen unknown.

Trimming took off 4 bases at V and 1 base at J, with 8 bases between the two ends. There are 12 residues in the CDR3. CDR1 and CDR2 (germline): GTSNPN, SVGIG (reference sequence). V usage is TRBV30 and J usage is TRBJ2-7; no reliable D call. The sequence derives from an adult in good health. This sample comprised peripheral blood, obtained on day 0 of AZD1222 vaccination. The CDR3 here is CAWKPDSYEQYF. CDR3 coding DNA: TGTGCCTGGAAGCCCGATTCCTACGAGCAGTACTTC.